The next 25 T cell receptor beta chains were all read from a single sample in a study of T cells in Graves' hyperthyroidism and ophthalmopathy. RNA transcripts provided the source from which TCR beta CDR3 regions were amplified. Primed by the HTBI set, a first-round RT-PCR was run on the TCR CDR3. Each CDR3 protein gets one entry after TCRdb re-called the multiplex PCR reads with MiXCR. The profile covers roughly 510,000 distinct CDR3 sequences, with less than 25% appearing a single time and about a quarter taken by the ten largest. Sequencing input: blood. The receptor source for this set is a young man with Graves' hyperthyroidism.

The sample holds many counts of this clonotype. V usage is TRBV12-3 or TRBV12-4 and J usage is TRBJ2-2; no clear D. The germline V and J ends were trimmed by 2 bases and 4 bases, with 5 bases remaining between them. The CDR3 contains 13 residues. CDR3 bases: TGTGCCAGCAGTTTACGGATCACCGGGGAGCTGTTTTTT. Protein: CASSLRITGELFF.

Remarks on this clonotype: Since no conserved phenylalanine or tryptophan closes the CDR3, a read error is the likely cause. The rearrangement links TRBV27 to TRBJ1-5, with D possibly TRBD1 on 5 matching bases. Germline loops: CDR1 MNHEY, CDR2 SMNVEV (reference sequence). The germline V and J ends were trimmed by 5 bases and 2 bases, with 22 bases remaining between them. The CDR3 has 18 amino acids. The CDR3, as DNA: TGTGCCAGCAGTCCCGCCCCCGTAGTAGGGGTCGGCAATCAGCCCCAGCATGTT. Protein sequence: CASSPAPVVGVGNQPQHV.

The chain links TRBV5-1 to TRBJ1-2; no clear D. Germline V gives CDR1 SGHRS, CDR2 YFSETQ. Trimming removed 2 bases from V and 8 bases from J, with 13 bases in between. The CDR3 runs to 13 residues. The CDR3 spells CASSFTTTGGYTF. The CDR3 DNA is TGCGCCAGCAGCTTTACAACCACTGGCGGCTACACCTTC.

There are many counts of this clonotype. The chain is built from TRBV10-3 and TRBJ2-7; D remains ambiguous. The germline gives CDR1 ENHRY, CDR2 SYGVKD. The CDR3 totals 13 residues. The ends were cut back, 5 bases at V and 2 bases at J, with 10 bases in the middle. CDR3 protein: CAISLRPTYEQYF. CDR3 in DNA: TGTGCCATCAGTCTTAGGCCGACCTACGAGCAGTACTTC.

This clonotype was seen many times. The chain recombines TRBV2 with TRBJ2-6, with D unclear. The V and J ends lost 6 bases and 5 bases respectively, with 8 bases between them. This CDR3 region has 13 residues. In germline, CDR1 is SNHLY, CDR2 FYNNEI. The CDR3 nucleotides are TGTGCCAGCAGGAGCGTGCGGGCCAACGTCCTGACTTTC. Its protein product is CASRSVRANVLTF.

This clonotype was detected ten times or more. The CDR3 region has the DNA TGTGCCAGCAGTCCATACGACACCGAAGAGACCCAGTACTTC. Translating gives CASSPYDTEETQYF. The chain joins TRBV27 to TRBJ2-5; D remains unclear. Trimming took 5 bases from V and 3 from J, leaving 13 bases between them. The CDR3 contains 14 residues. CDR1 is MNHEY and CDR2 is SMNVEV in the germline V gene (reference sequence).

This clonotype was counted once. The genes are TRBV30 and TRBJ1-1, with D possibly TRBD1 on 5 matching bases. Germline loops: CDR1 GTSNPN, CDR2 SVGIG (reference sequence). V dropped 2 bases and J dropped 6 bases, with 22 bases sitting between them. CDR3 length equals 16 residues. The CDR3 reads CAWSFYAQGFIAEAFF. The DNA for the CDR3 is TGTGCCTGGAGTTTTTACGCCCAGGGTTTTATAGCTGAAGCTTTCTTT.

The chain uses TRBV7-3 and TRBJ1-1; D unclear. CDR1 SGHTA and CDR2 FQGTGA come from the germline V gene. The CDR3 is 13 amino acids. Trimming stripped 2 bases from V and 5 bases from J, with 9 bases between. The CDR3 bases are TGTGCCAGCAGCTTAGAACGGGCGACTGAAGCTTTCTTT. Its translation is CASSLERATEAFF.

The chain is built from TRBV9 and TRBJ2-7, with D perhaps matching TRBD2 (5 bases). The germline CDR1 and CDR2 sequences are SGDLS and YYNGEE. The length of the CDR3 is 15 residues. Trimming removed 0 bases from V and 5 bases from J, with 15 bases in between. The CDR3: CASSVDGAARNEQYF. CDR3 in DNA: TGTGCCAGCAGCGTAGATGGAGCGGCGAGGAACGAGCAGTACTTC.

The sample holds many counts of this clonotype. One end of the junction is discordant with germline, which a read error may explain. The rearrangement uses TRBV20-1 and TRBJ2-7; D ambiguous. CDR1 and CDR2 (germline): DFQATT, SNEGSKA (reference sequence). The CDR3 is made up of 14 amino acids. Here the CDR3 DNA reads TGCAGTGCTAGAGGAGACCTCTTCTCCTTCGAGCAGTACTTC. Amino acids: CSARGDLFSFEQYF.

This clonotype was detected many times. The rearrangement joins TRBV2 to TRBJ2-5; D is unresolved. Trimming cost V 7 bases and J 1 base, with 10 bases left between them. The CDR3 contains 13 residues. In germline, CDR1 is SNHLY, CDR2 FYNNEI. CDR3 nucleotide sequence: TGTGCCAGCATCCGTCCCAGCCAAGAGACCCAGTACTTC. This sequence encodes CASIRPSQETQYF.

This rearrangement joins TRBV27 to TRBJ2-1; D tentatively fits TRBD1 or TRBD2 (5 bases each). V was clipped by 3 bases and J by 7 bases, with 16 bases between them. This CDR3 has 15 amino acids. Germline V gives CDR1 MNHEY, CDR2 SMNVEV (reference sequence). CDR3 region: CASSLRGPFINEQFF. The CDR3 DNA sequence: TGTGCCAGCAGTTTGAGGGGACCGTTCATTAATGAGCAGTTCTTC.

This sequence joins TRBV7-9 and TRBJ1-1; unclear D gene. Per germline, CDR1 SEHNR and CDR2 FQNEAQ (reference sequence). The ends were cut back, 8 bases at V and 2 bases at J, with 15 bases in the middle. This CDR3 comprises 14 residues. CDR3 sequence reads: CASGAGSLNTEAFF. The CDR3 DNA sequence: TGTGCCAGCGGCGCTGGCAGCCTTAACACTGAAGCTTTCTTT.

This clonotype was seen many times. The CDR3 DNA reads TGTGCCAGTAGTAGCGGGACCCAAAACTATGGCTACACCTTC. Protein sequence: CASSSGTQNYGYTF. The chain joins TRBV19 to TRBJ1-2; tentatively, D is TRBD1 (5 bases). The CDR3 extends over 14 amino acids. The germline V gene has CDR1 LNHDA and CDR2 SQIVND (reference sequence). Trimming took off 4 bases at V and 2 bases at J, with 11 bases between the two ends.

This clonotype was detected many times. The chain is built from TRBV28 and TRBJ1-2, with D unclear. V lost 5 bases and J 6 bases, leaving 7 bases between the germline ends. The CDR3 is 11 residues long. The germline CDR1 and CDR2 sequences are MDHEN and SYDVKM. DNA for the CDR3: TGTGCCAGCAGTCGGAGTGATGGCTACACCTTC. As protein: CASSRSDGYTF.

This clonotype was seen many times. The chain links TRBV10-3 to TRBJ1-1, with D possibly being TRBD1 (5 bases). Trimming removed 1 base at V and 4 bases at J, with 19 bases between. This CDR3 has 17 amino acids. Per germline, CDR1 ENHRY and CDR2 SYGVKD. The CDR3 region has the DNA TGTGCCATCAGTGAGTTCGGGGCTTTGTGGGAGATCACTGAAGCTTTCTTT. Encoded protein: CAISEFGALWEITEAFF.

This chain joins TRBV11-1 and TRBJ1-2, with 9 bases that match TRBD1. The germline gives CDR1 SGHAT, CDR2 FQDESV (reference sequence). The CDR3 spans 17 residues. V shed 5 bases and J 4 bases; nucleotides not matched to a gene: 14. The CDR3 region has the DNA TGTGCCAGCAGCCCTTTCCGTACGGGACAGGGCGGCTATGGCTACACCTTC. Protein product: CASSPFRTGQGGYGYTF.

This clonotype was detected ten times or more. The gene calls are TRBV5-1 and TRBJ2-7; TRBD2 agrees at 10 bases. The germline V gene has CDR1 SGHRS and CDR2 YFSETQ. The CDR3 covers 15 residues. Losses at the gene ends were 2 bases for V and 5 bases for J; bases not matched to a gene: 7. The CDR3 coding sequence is TGCGCCAGCAGCTTAAAAGCGGGGGGGCCTCACGAGCAGTACTTC. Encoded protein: CASSLKAGGPHEQYF.

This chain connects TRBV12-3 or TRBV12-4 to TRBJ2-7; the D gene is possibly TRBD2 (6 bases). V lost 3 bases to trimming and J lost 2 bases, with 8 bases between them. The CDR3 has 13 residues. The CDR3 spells CASSLEGPYEQYF. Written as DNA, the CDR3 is TGTGCCAGCAGTTTGGAGGGACCCTACGAGCAGTACTTC.

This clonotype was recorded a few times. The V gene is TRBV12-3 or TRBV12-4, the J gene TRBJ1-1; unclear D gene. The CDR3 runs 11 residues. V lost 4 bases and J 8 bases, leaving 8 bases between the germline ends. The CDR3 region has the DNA TGTGCCAGCAGTTCCTTCAACGAAGCTTTCTTT. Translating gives CASSSFNEAFF.

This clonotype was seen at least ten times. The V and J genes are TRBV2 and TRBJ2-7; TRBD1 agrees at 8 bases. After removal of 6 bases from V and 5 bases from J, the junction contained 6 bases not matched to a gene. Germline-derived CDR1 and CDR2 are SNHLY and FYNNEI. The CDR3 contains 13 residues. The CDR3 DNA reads TGTGCCAGCAGCGTGGACAGGGCCCACGAGCAGTACTTC. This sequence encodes CASSVDRAHEQYF. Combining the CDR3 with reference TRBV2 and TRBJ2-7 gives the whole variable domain EPEVTQTPSHQVTQMGQEVILRCVPISNHLYFYWYRQILGQKVEFLVSFYNNEISEKSEIFDDQFSVERPDGSNFTLKIRSTKLEDSAMYFCASSVDRAHEQYFGPGTRLTVT.

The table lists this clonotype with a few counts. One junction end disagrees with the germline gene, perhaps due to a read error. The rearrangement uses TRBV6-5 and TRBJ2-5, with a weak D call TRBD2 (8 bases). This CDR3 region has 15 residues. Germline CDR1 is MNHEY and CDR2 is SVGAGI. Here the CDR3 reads CASSYSRGQRETKYF. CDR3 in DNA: TGTGCCAGCAGTTACTCGAGGGGACAGCGGGAGACCAAGTACTTC.

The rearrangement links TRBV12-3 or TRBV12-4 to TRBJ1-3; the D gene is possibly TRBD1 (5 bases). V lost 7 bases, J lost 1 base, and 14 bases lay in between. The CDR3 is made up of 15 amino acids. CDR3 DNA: TGTGCCAGCACTTCAAACCGGGGGTCTGGAAACACCATATATTTT. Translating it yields CASTSNRGSGNTIYF.

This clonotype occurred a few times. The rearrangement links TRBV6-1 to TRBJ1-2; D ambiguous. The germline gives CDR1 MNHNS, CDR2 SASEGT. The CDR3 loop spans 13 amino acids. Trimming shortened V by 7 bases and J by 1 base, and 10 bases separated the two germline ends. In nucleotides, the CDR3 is TGTGCCAGCACGTCAAGTATTAACTATGGCTACACCTTC. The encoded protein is CASTSSINYGYTF.

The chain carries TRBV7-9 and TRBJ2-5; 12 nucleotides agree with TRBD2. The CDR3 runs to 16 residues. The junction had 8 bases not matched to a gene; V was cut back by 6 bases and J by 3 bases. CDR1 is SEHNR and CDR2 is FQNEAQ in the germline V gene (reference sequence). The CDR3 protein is CASRQRLAGEEETQYF. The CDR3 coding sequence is TGTGCCAGCAGGCAACGACTAGCGGGAGAGGAAGAGACCCAGTACTTC.